This T cell receptor (beta chain) was captured by sequencing in a study of T-cell memory formation after mild COVID-19. Study as a whole: For the most part, TCR clusters were specific to one donor. Study-level results: From day 15 to 85, contracting clones were balanced between CD4 and CD8, whereas later expanders leaned toward CD4+. Contracting CD8+ clones were enriched in EMRA, CD4+ mainly in CM and EM.

UMIs and sample barcodes were carried by the TCR alpha and TCR beta cDNA libraries that 5'RACE produced using constant-segment primers. A single record per CDR3 protein comes from TCRdb applying MiXCR to the 5' RACE reads. The sample records tens of thousands of distinct CDR3 sequences, 15% to 20% being singletons. This CDR3 is built from 17 residues. V lost 0 bases to trimming and J lost 0 bases, with 13 bases between them. Germline assignment: CDR1 SGHRS and CDR2 YFSETQ. Concerning this clonotype: Its antigen remains unknown.

This chain uses TRBV5-1 with TRBJ2-4; a possible D gene is TRBD2 (5 bases). The sample was PBMCs or a T cell subset sorted from them (not recorded which). This clonotype was sampled from an adult woman who had mild COVID-19 (a few samples of this study predate the infection). Cell type and time point are not known. The CDR3 is CASSLAEGVIAKNIQYF. The CDR3 DNA reads TGCGCCAGCAGCTTGGCTGAGGGAGTGATAGCCAAAAACATTCAGTACTTC.